The 26 T cell receptor beta chains presented below share a single source sample, sequenced in a study of spatial heterogeneity in lung cancer. TCRdb re-called the 5' RACE reads through MiXCR, storing one row per CDR3 protein. The table includes some 53,000 distinct CDR3 sequences, approximately 7% detected once. Noted time point: sample taken at primary tumor resection. No cells were sorted before sequencing. The whole RNA sequenced was extracted from tumor, nontumor lung or frozen PBMC. This material consisted of PBMCs, taken at surgery. The receptors come from a female donor with early-stage non-small cell lung cancer.

At least ten counts were recorded for this clonotype. The J gene is TRBJ1-2, the V gene TRBV4-3, with a weak D call TRBD1 (6 bases). CDR3 length: 16 residues. Germline CDR1 reads LGHNA; CDR2 reads YSLEER. V lost 0 bases to trimming and J lost 6 bases, with 17 bases between them. CDR3 DNA: TGCGCCAGCAGCCAAGAGCCTCTCAGAGGGGGGAATGGCTACACCTTC. Its translation is CASSQEPLRGGNGYTF.

In its sample, this clonotype was seen many times. The chain couples TRBV10-3 to TRBJ1-5, with TRBD1 as a possible D gene (5 bases). The CDR3 loop spans 14 amino acids. Germline V gene sequence: CDR1 ENHRY, CDR2 SYGVKD. The V and J ends lost 6 bases and 7 bases respectively, with 16 bases between them. The CDR3 is CAISPREIGQPQHF. In nucleotides, the CDR3 is TGTGCCATCAGCCCCAGGGAAATAGGACAGCCCCAGCATTTT.

This clonotype was seen a few times. The J gene is TRBJ2-7, the V gene TRBV7-2, with D tentatively TRBD1 or TRBD2 (5 bases each). With 5 bases removed from V and 0 bases from J, the gap between germline ends came to 14 bases. This CDR3 has 15 residues. Germline CDR1 and CDR2: SGHTA and FQGNSA. The CDR3 region has the DNA TGTGCCAGCAGCCCCGTGGGAGACAGCTCCTACGAGCAGTACTTC. Encoded protein: CASSPVGDSSYEQYF.

V and J are TRBV10-3 and TRBJ1-1, with unresolved D. The CDR3 covers 13 residues. Looked up from germline, CDR1 is ENHRY and CDR2 is SYGVKD. Trimming stripped 6 bases from V and 3 bases from J, with 11 bases between. This CDR3 reads CAISSHTDTEAFF. The CDR3 DNA reads TGTGCCATCAGCTCTCACACGGACACTGAAGCTTTCTTT.

At least ten counts were recorded for this clonotype. The chain couples TRBV5-4 to TRBJ2-6; no firm D call. The CDR3 covers 16 residues. Between the trimmed V and J ends, which lost 0 bases and 0 bases, there was a span of 7 bases. Germline-derived CDR1 and CDR2 are SGHNT and YYREEE (reference sequence). The CDR3 sequence is CASSLGMPSGANVLTF. CDR3 nucleotide sequence: TGTGCCAGCAGCTTGGGAATGCCCTCTGGGGCCAACGTCCTGACTTTC. Full variable domain (rest looked up from reference TRBV5-4 and TRBJ2-6): ETGVTQSPTHLIKTRGQQVTLRCSSQSGHNTVSWYQQALGQGPQFIFQYYREEENGRGNFPPRFSGLQFPNYSSELNVNALELDDSALYLCASSLGMPSGANVLTFGAGSRLTVL.

This clonotype was observed many times. This chain links TRBV18 with TRBJ2-5, with D tentatively TRBD2 (8 bases). The germline CDR1 and CDR2 sequences are KGHSH and LQKENI. The ends were cut back, 3 bases at V and 5 bases at J, with 19 bases in the middle. This CDR3 is 16 amino acids long. DNA of the CDR3: TGTGCCAGCTCACCGGGACTAGACAGGGATTCGGAGACCCAGTACTTC. As protein: CASSPGLDRDSETQYF.

This clonotype has a count of ten or more. This chain joins TRBV6-5 and TRBJ1-1; TRBD1 matches at 9 bases. The CDR3 loop spans 14 amino acids. CDR1 is MNHEY, CDR2 SVGAGI, per germline. V was pared by 2 bases and J by 9 bases, with 7 bases of the junction left unmatched. In DNA, the CDR3 is TGTGCCAGCAGTTACGGCGCCGGGACAGGGAAAGCTTTCTTT. As protein: CASSYGAGTGKAFF.

This clonotype was found many times. This rearrangement joins TRBV2 to TRBJ2-1, with a possible D match to TRBD1 (5 bases). Germline V gives CDR1 SNHLY, CDR2 FYNNEI. The V end lost 7 bases, the J end lost 4 bases, and 11 bases lay between the germline ends. The CDR3 runs 13 residues. CDR3 sequence: CASILQVYNEQFF. The CDR3 nucleotides are TGTGCCAGCATTCTACAGGTTTACAATGAGCAGTTCTTC.

The chain couples TRBV20-1 to TRBJ2-5; D is possibly TRBD2 (6 bases). Germline V gives CDR1 DFQATT, CDR2 SNEGSKA (reference sequence). The CDR3 has 14 amino acids. Deletions cut 3 bases from V and 7 bases from J, with 18 bases between. Here the CDR3 reads CSASPTGRGGTQYF. For the CDR3, the DNA is TGCAGTGCTAGTCCGACCGGGCGGGGAGGGACCCAGTACTTC.

This clonotype was found many times. The chain is built from TRBV7-2 and TRBJ1-1; D gene ambiguous. V was cut by 8 bases and J by 1 base, with 20 bases left in between. The CDR3 is 16 amino acids. Germline V gene data show CDR1 as SGHTA and CDR2 as FQGNSA. CDR3 in amino acids: CASASAFRTTNTEAFF. CDR3 nucleotides: TGTGCCAGCGCCTCAGCCTTCCGTACTACGAACACTGAAGCTTTCTTT.

The chain has TRBV20-1 and TRBJ2-7, with 10 bases identical to TRBD2. The V and J ends lost 1 base and 4 bases, in that order; junction bases with no gene match: 4. From germline, CDR1 is DFQATT and CDR2 SNEGSKA (reference sequence). The CDR3 is made up of 14 amino acids. The CDR3 coding sequence is TGCAGTGCTAGAGGCCCGACTAGCGGGTACGAGCAGTACTTC. Translation: CSARGPTSGYEQYF.

This clonotype came up many times. The chain combines TRBV29-1 with TRBJ2-7; 7 bases agree with TRBD1. V lost 6 bases to trimming and J lost 4 bases; unmatched junction nucleotides: 6. The germline CDR1 and CDR2 sequences are SQVTM and ANQGSEA. CDR3 size: 12 residues. CDR3 DNA sequence: TGCAGCGTAGGGACAGTACCTTACGAGCAGTACTTC. Encoded protein: CSVGTVPYEQYF.

This clonotype was detected many times. The rearrangement links TRBV5-1 to TRBJ1-1; TRBD1 might be the D (5 bases). Trimming removed 5 bases from V and 6 bases from J, with 14 bases in between. Germline V gene sequence: CDR1 SGHRS, CDR2 YFSETQ. CDR3 size: 13 residues. CDR3 in DNA: TGCGCCAGCAGGGAGGGGTCATGGTCTGAAGCTTTCTTT. It yields the protein CASREGSWSEAFF.

This clonotype was found a few times. The chain has TRBV6-2 or TRBV6-3 and TRBJ2-1; TRBD2 matches 10 bases. V was clipped by 11 bases and J by 4 bases; unmatched bases: 11. In germline, CDR1 is MNHEY, CDR2 SVGEGT. There are 15 residues in the CDR3. The CDR3 sequence: CAGGSGLAVYNEQFF. Written as DNA, the CDR3 is TGTGCCGGGGGGAGCGGACTAGCGGTATACAATGAGCAGTTCTTC.

The V and J genes are TRBV7-8 and TRBJ2-7; no firm D call. V was cut by 2 bases and J by 6 bases, with 8 bases left in between. The CDR3 totals 12 residues. In germline, CDR1 is SGHVS, CDR2 FQNEAQ. The CDR3 coding sequence is TGTGCCAGCAGCTTAATTTCACCCGAGCAGTACTTC. This translates into CASSLISPEQYF.

This clonotype appeared many times. The rearrangement uses TRBV14 and TRBJ2-2, with a possible D match to TRBD2 (5 bases). CDR1 is SGHDN and CDR2 is FVKESK in the germline V gene. Between the trimmed V and J ends, which lost 4 bases and 6 bases, there was a span of 9 bases. This CDR3 spans 13 amino acids. This chain's CDR3 is CASSLRGAGELFF. The CDR3 DNA reads TGTGCCAGCAGCCTCCGGGGTGCCGGGGAGCTGTTTTTT.

V usage is TRBV4-2 and J usage is TRBJ2-1, with D tentatively TRBD1 (5 bases). Per the germline V gene, CDR1 is LGHNA and CDR2 is YNFKEQ. The CDR3 covers 16 residues. Trimming removed 1 base at V and 10 bases at J, with 20 bases between. CDR3 loop: CASSQGGGYGEGEQFF. DNA of the CDR3: TGTGCCAGCAGCCAAGGGGGCGGCTATGGGGAAGGAGAGCAGTTCTTC.

This clonotype was recorded many times. This chain uses TRBV11-2 with TRBJ1-2, with D unresolved. The CDR3 extends over 18 amino acids. V gave up 2 bases and J gave up 7 bases, with 26 bases separating them. Germline CDR1 is SGHAT and CDR2 is FQNNGV. CDR3 sequence reads: CASSLRRIDDKYKGGYTF. CDR3 sequence (DNA): TGTGCCAGCAGCTTAAGAAGAATCGATGACAAGTATAAGGGTGGCTACACCTTC.

This clonotype was detected ten times or more. V is TRBV4-1 and J is TRBJ2-3, with 13 bases that match TRBD2. CDR1 and CDR2 (germline): MGHRA, YSYEKL. The ends lost 0 bases at V and 6 bases at J; junction bases unmatched: 6. This CDR3 comprises 17 residues. The CDR3 nucleotides read TGCGCCAGCAGCCAAGATCCCACTAGCGGGGGGGCCGATACGCAGTATTTT. Its translation: CASSQDPTSGGADTQYF.

This clonotype was counted many times. One end of the junction does not line up with germline, which may come from a read error. The genes are TRBV20-1 and TRBJ2-7; 9 positions agree with TRBD2. From germline, CDR1 is DFQATT and CDR2 SNEGSKA (reference sequence). The CDR3 has 14 residues. The CDR3 spells CSASFAGGSSEQYF. CDR3 sequence (DNA): TGCAGTGCTAGCTTCGCGGGGGGGTCCTCCGAGCAGTACTTC.

A few counts support this clonotype. This chain connects TRBV5-1 to TRBJ1-1; possibly TRBD1 for D (6 bases). This CDR3 comprises 15 residues. Germline lookup yields CDR1 SGHRS and CDR2 YFSETQ. Trimming pared 0 bases from V and 5 bases from J, leaving 14 bases between. As DNA, the CDR3 is TGCGCCAGCAGCTTGGCCGCAGGGGCGCAGACTGAAGCTTTCTTT. Translation: CASSLAAGAQTEAFF.

This clonotype was detected ten times or more. The chain combines TRBV7-2 with TRBJ2-2, with D possibly TRBD2 on 6 matching bases. The CDR3 runs to 14 residues. V gave up 5 bases and J gave up 7 bases, with 14 bases separating them. In germline, CDR1 is SGHTA, CDR2 FQGNSA. The CDR3 spells CASSPRGSDGELFF. The CDR3 DNA reads as TGTGCCAGCAGCCCCCGGGGGAGCGACGGGGAGCTGTTTTTT.

This clonotype was picked up a small number of times. V and J are TRBV3-1 and TRBJ2-2, with D perhaps matching TRBD2 (6 bases). The CDR3 spans 16 residues. The germline CDR1 and CDR2 sequences are LGHDT and YNNKEL (reference sequence). Trimming removed 2 bases from V and 4 bases from J, with 14 bases in between. The CDR3 sequence: CASSQLLARSTGELFF. For the CDR3, the DNA is TGTGCCAGCAGCCAATTACTAGCCCGAAGCACCGGGGAGCTGTTTTTT.

The table lists this clonotype with a few counts. The CDR3 loop is CSASRWYTRGGLRDTQYF. CDR3 in DNA: TGCAGTGCTAGTCGGTGGTATACCCGGGGGGGCCTTAGGGATACGCAGTATTTT. The chain links TRBV20-1 to TRBJ2-3; TRBD2 aligns across 8 bases. CDR1 and CDR2 from the germline V gene are DFQATT and SNEGSKA (reference sequence). This CDR3 region has 18 residues. Losses at the gene ends were 3 bases for V and 6 bases for J; bases not matched to a gene: 20.

This clonotype was counted ten times or more. V usage is TRBV30 and J usage is TRBJ2-2; 10 bases match TRBD2. V lost 2 bases and J lost 5; bases outside the gene matches: 5. CDR1 is GTSNPN, CDR2 SVGIG, per germline (reference sequence). The CDR3 loop spans 15 amino acids. CDR3 DNA: TGTGCCTGGAGTCTTCCACTAGCGGGGACCGGGGAGCTGTTTTTT. Translating gives CAWSLPLAGTGELFF.

This clonotype was seen ten or more times. The chain carries TRBV19 and TRBJ2-5, with D hard to call. Between the trimmed V and J ends, which lost 7 bases and 3 bases, there was a span of 18 bases. The germline V gene encodes CDR1 LNHDA and CDR2 SQIVND (reference sequence). CDR3 size: 15 residues. The DNA for the CDR3 is TGTGCCAGTAACCCCTCGCCCGTCAGTAAAGAGACCCAGTACTTC. Translation gives CASNPSPVSKETQYF.